Detailed here is one TCR beta chain. Its specific antigen is unknown. Base qualities are not at hand, and no much larger clone is one base apart. This record belongs to a study of long-term antiretroviral therapy in people with HIV (dated by TCRdb to the early 2020s). Notes on the research overall: Collection of the earliest samples took place about a decade ahead of the 2015 WHO recommendation for immediate ART, at a time when ART was typically delayed until CD4 counts fell. This retrospective serial study examined whether starting ART and sustained HIV suppression were associated with changes in the composition and diversity of the TRB repertoire in peripheral blood. A total of 150 to 200 cryopreserved PBMC samples were contributed to the cohort by 30 adults with confirmed HIV infection, with samples collected serially over a mean of roughly six years (range 1-12). About 40% of the 30 participants with HIV were female. No cross-contamination during QIAcube processing turned up in test extractions that ran a monoclonal T-cell line alongside 30 to 35 polyclonal samples.

Sequencing of the TRB variable region was done with the immunoSEQ hsTCRB v3.0 assay at survey level resolution. A depth of roughly 35,000-55,000 T-cell genomes per sample was targeted for TRB sequencing. TRB libraries were pooled and sequenced on an Illumina MiSeq using a v3 150-cycle kit. The original methods were these. Repertoire analysis ran in R within a reproducible Nextflow workflow covering QC, data transformation and analysis. LymphoSeq2, an R package for exploring AIRR-Seq data, was used to implement the custom analyses. A few samples yielding fewer than 5000 total TRB sequences were excluded, leaving approximately 190 analyzed HIV repertoires. Of the 180 to 200 retained HIV repertoires, approximately 60 were collected before and roughly 130 after ART initiation. Each repertoire was downsampled to 5000 TRB nucleotide sequences, and summary statistics were averaged across 100 downsampling iterations. The analysis kept only TRB sequences whose CDR3 regions were at least seven amino acids long. Two measures captured diversity: a Shannon entropy-derived clonality score and the Gini coefficient. In the repertoire networks, any two of the top 5000 CDR3 amino acid sequences were linked whenever the two sequences differed by an edit distance of one. For TRB CDR3 amino acid sequences, GLIPH2 was used to predict antigen specificity groups and MHC restriction. CDR3 amino acid sequences were matched against VDJdb and McPAS-TCR to flag known CMV, EBV, HIV or tissue antigen associations. Pre-ART, post-ART and control groups were compared with Wilcoxon signed-rank tests and Holm-Bonferroni correction. The table was pulled from immuneACCESS by TCRdb, which kept in-frame rearrangements only. Such tables lose some clones; where checked, under half of the loss comes from unresolved V genes, and the rest has no known cause. That table supplies the V and J calls and clone size; D and trimming were determined from the DNA. The sample table contains over 15,000 clones; only one count was recorded for 65% to 85% of them. The top ten hold approximately 4.2% of the sample.

Broader findings and caveats from the paper: Since PBMC availability was limited, sequencing covered only the TCR beta chain, with no alpha chain pairing. CDR3 length ranges in HIV repertoires were narrower than in controls, and network structure suggested an antigen-experienced repertoire with only a slight naive shift after ART. The samples span the years 2004 to 2017, and the ART regimens used at that time may not be as effective as current regimens. Expanded TRB clones identified before ART initiation dominated the repertoire at all time points, although this dominance fluctuated and declined in many PLHIV after ART. Because pre-ART samples had limited cell numbers, profiling was done on unsorted PBMC rather than on sorted CD4+ and CD8+ T cells. Starting ART was linked to a significant rise in TRB diversity, yet even after long-term ART the diversity remained significantly lower than in transplant donor controls. No data were available on ART adherence, viral resistance or therapy changes, limiting inferences about post-ART repertoire changes.

To be included, a participant needed at least one PBMC sample from before ART initiation plus at least two post-ART samples. Every participant with HIV received treatment in the United States of America. Before DNA extraction, cryopreserved samples of about 0.95-10 million PBMC were thawed and washed. At the time of the earliest PBMC sample, participants with HIV were aged between about 20 and 54 years. PBMC samples from each participant spanned 1-4 timepoints before ART initiation and 2-8 timepoints after ART initiation, with a median of 7 samples. For every participant, serial HIV viral load, CD4+ T-cell count, ART history and demographic data were obtained. A Qiagen kit on a QIAcube was used to extract genomic DNA from unsorted PBMC, with samples processed in batches of 12. At the junction V is shortened by 11 bases and J by 7 bases, with 14 bases in between. The CDR3 starts with the cysteine, ends with the phenylalanine, and has 11 residues. Only the CDR3 portion is preserved as DNA: 33 bases, with reading frame beginning at the first base.

The rearrangement joined TRBV23-1 to TRBJ1-2; tentative D gene TRBD1, with 6 bases matching. Being an ORF, TRBV23-1 has a function that is uncertain. The source is a young man with HIV. Specimen: unsorted PBMCs, collected 0.1 years before starting antiretroviral therapy. The CDR3: CAGNRAGGYTF. In nucleotides, the sequence is TGCGCCGGCAACAGGGCTGGTGGCTACACCTTC.